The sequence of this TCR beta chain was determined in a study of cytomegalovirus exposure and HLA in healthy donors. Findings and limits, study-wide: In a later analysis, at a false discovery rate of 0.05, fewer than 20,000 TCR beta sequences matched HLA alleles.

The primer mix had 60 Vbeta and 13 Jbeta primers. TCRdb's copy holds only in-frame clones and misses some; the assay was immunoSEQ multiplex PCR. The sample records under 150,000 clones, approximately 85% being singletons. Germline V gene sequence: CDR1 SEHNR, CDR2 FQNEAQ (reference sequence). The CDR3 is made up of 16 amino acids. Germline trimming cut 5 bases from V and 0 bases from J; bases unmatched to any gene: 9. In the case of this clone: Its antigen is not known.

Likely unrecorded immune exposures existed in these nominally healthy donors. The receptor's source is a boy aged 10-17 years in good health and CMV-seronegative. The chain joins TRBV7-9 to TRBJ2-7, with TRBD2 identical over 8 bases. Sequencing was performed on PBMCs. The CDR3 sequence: CASSPSGGGTSYEQYF. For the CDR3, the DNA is TGTGCCAGCAGCCCTAGTGGCGGGGGGACCTCCTACGAGCAGTACTTC.